The 28 T cell receptor beta chains below were found in one sample sequenced in a study of blood T cells in healthy people across ages. A second 7 to 11 cycle PCR used barcoded and J-beta primers. MiXCR, applied by TCRdb to the 5' RACE reads, yields one record per CDR3 protein. The data show hundreds of thousands of distinct CDR3 sequences, with 25% seen just once and around 9.2% held by the top ten. These sequences were also reported in another study, on T cells of mothers and their children.

The sample comprised blood. Source of these receptors: a boy between 10 and 17 years old in good health.

As DNA, the CDR3 is TGTGCCAGCCGGGGGAGAACGGGCTACGAGCAGTACTTC. It specifies CASRGRTGYEQYF. This chain connects TRBV6-2 or TRBV6-3 to TRBJ2-5, with D possibly matching TRBD2 (6 bases). The J call is doubtful: the DNA matches TRBJ2-7 better. The CDR3 runs 13 residues. Germline assignment: CDR1 MNHEY and CDR2 SVGEGT.

In this sample, this clonotype turned up a few times. The CDR3 loop reads CASRELSGAWAGTQYF. In DNA form, the CDR3 reads TGTGCCAGCAGGGAACTTAGCGGAGCTTGGGCAGGTACGCAGTATTTT. The V gene is TRBV6-1, the J gene TRBJ2-3, with a possible D match to TRBD2 (6 bases). Trimming pared 6 bases from V and 8 bases from J, leaving 24 bases between. Looked up from germline, CDR1 is MNHNS and CDR2 is SASEGT. This CDR3 region has 16 residues.

This rearrangement joins TRBV27 to TRBJ2-1, with D perhaps matching TRBD2 (5 bases). Germline V CDR1 and CDR2: MNHEY, SMNVEV (reference sequence). Trimming stripped 2 bases from V and 4 bases from J, with 12 bases between. This CDR3 region has 15 residues. The CDR3 sequence: CASSLRDARYNEQFF. The CDR3 DNA follows: TGTGCCAGCAGTTTACGGGATGCACGATACAATGAGCAGTTCTTC.

The rearrangement links TRBV20-1 to TRBJ2-5; D is uncertain. The CDR3 contains 15 residues. From germline, CDR1 is DFQATT and CDR2 SNEGSKA (reference sequence). V lost 0 bases, J lost 1 base, and 12 bases lay in between. For the CDR3, the DNA is TGCAGTGCTAGAGATCCGGGCAGCCTCCAAGAGACCCAGTACTTC. Translated: CSARDPGSLQETQYF.

The rearrangement links TRBV6-4 to TRBJ2-4; D is ambiguous. Germline-derived CDR1 and CDR2 are MRHNA and SNTAGT. The CDR3 sequence is 11 residues long. Trimming removed 8 bases at V and 0 bases at J, with 2 bases between. CDR3 DNA sequence: TGTGCCAGCCTAGCCAAAAACATTCAGTACTTC. Protein sequence: CASLAKNIQYF.

This clonotype was seen only a few times. This chain links TRBV7-9 with TRBJ1-4; D possibly corresponds to TRBD1 (5 bases). V lost 3 bases to trimming and J lost 6 bases, with 11 bases between them. The CDR3 has 14 amino acids. Germline CDR1 SEHNR, CDR2 FQNEAQ (reference sequence). CDR3 amino acids: CASSFGGMDEKLFF. The CDR3 DNA reads as TGTGCCAGCAGCTTTGGGGGGATGGATGAAAAACTGTTTTTT.

The sample holds a few counts of this clonotype. The rearrangement uses TRBV10-3 and TRBJ1-2; possible D gene TRBD1, 6 bases. Germline CDR1 is ENHRY and CDR2 is SYGVKD. The CDR3 contains 13 residues. Trimming removed 6 bases at V and 1 base at J, with 9 bases between. The chain's CDR3 is CAIRWTDNYGYTF. Written as DNA, the CDR3 is TGTGCCATCAGATGGACAGATAACTATGGCTACACCTTC.

The J gene is TRBJ1-5, the V gene TRBV29-1; a possible D gene is TRBD1 (5 bases). The CDR3 spans 15 residues. The V gene's germline CDR1 is SQVTM and CDR2 ANQGSEA. Trimming took 4 bases from V and 2 from J, leaving 15 bases between them. The CDR3 nucleotides are TGCAGCGTTGCTTTGGGGCCCGGGGGCAATCAGCCCCAGCATTTT. Translated, it gives CSVALGPGGNQPQHF.

This clonotype was seen a few times. The CDR3 nucleotides read TGTGCCAGCAGTTTGGGGACAGGGGGTGGCTCCTATAATTCACCCCTCCACTTT. The encoded protein is CASSLGTGGGSYNSPLHF. The chain recombines TRBV12-3 or TRBV12-4 with TRBJ1-6; TRBD1 aligns across 11 bases. J lost 0 bases, V lost 3 bases, and 4 bases had no gene match. The CDR3 runs to 18 residues.

The J gene is TRBJ2-3, the V gene TRBV12-3 or TRBV12-4; D is uncertain. Trimming took off 6 bases at V and 4 bases at J, with 8 bases between the two ends. The CDR3 covers 12 residues. Here the CDR3 DNA reads TGTGCCAGCAGACTGAGCGCAGATACGCAGTATTTT. It yields the protein CASRLSADTQYF.

This chain links TRBV12-3 or TRBV12-4 with TRBJ2-1, with TRBD2 matching 10 bases. The CDR3 runs to 16 residues. Trimming cost V 6 bases and J 0 bases; bases outside gene matches: 5. The CDR3, as DNA: TGTGCCAGCAGGCCACTAGCGGGGATCTCCTACAATGAGCAGTTCTTC. As protein: CASRPLAGISYNEQFF.

In its sample, this clonotype was seen once. The rearrangement joins TRBV29-1 to TRBJ1-1; D uncertain. The germline CDR1 and CDR2 sequences are SQVTM and ANQGSEA. There are 17 residues in the CDR3. Trimming stripped 7 bases from V and 1 base from J, with 25 bases between. CDR3 region: CSATLPRAGLRNTEAFF. CDR3 nucleotides: TGCAGCGCAACCCTGCCGCGGGCTGGGCTGAGGAACACTGAAGCTTTCTTT.

This clonotype turned up a few times. The chain employs TRBV4-2 and TRBJ2-1, with 15 bases identical to TRBD2. The junction had 3 bases not matched to a gene; V was cut back by 3 bases and J by 0 bases. CDR1 is LGHNA and CDR2 is YNFKEQ in the germline V gene. CDR3 length: 18 residues. CDR3 in DNA: TGTGCCAGCAGCCATCGGACTAGCGGGGGGGACTCCTACAATGAGCAGTTCTTC. Residues: CASSHRTSGGDSYNEQFF.

The genes are TRBV6-1 and TRBJ2-1; TRBD2 aligns across 9 bases. V lost 1 base to trimming and J lost 4 bases; unmatched junction nucleotides: 2. This CDR3 spans 15 amino acids. Germline V CDR1 and CDR2: MNHNS, SASEGT. CDR3 coding DNA: TGTGCCAGCAGTGAAGGGACTAGCGATTACAATGAGCAGTTCTTC. Protein product: CASSEGTSDYNEQFF.

The chain employs TRBV9 and TRBJ2-7; 8 nucleotides align to TRBD2. Trimming at V came to 3 bases and at J to 0 bases, leaving 8 bases not matched to a gene. The CDR3 contains 16 residues. Per germline, CDR1 SGDLS and CDR2 YYNGEE. CDR3: CASSGATSGSSYEQYF. DNA of the CDR3: TGTGCCAGCAGCGGGGCAACTAGCGGCAGCTCCTACGAGCAGTACTTC.

The rearrangement links TRBV6-1 to TRBJ2-2, with D perhaps TRBD1 (6 bases). The length of the CDR3 is 17 residues. The V gene's germline CDR1 is MNHNS and CDR2 SASEGT. Trimming removed 3 bases at V and 0 bases at J, with 14 bases between. CDR3 sequence (DNA): TGTGCCAGCAGTGATAGGGGGACAAGACCGAACACCGGGGAGCTGTTTTTT. It translates to CASSDRGTRPNTGELFF.

The chain employs TRBV20-1 and TRBJ2-1; D may be TRBD1 or TRBD2 (7 bases each). CDR1 and CDR2 from the germline V gene are DFQATT and SNEGSKA (reference sequence). The CDR3 spans 16 residues. Trimming took off 0 bases at V and 2 bases at J, with 14 bases between the two ends. Here the CDR3 reads CSARDQGRGPYNEQFF. In DNA form, the CDR3 reads TGCAGTGCTAGAGATCAGGGGAGGGGGCCCTACAATGAGCAGTTCTTC.

The chain couples TRBV29-1 to TRBJ2-5; 9 nucleotides line up with TRBD2. TRBJ2-7 matches the DNA end more closely, so the J call is doubtful. Germline V gene data show CDR1 as SQVTM and CDR2 as ANQGSEA. The CDR3 sequence is 14 residues long. CDR3 sequence (DNA): TGCAGCGTTGAAGGGCGTAGCGGGAGCTACGAGCAGTACTTC. This encodes CSVEGRSGSYEQYF.

This chain uses TRBV12-3 or TRBV12-4 with TRBJ2-2; no definite D call. The CDR3 extends over 14 amino acids. Trimming took off 0 bases at V and 6 bases at J, with 8 bases between the two ends. The CDR3 is CASSLAGFAGELFF. Here the CDR3 DNA reads TGTGCCAGCAGTTTAGCGGGGTTCGCCGGGGAGCTGTTTTTT.

This clonotype was recorded a few times. The chain links TRBV9 to TRBJ2-3, with 8 bases aligning to TRBD2. The CDR3 runs to 15 residues. The J segment lost 0 bases and the V segment lost 4 bases, leaving 4 bases of the junction unmatched. Germline CDR1 reads SGDLS; CDR2 reads YYNGEE. The CDR3 here is CASSPSGSSTDTQYF. CDR3 in DNA: TGTGCCAGCAGCCCAAGCGGGAGTAGCACAGATACGCAGTATTTT.

The V gene is TRBV3-1, the J gene TRBJ1-1; possible D gene TRBD1, 5 bases. With 7 bases removed from V and 6 bases from J, the gap between germline ends came to 12 bases. The germline V gene has CDR1 LGHDT and CDR2 YNNKEL (reference sequence). This CDR3 comprises 12 residues. The chain's CDR3 is CASTPGGAEAFF. In nucleotides, the CDR3 is TGTGCCAGCACCCCGGGGGGGGCTGAAGCTTTCTTT.

About this clonotype: At one end the junction does not follow the germline gene, possibly because of a read error. This sequence joins TRBV6-6 and TRBJ1-1, with D possibly being TRBD1 (6 bases). Germline V gene data show CDR1 as MNHNY and CDR2 as SVGAGI (reference sequence). The CDR3 contains 14 residues. For the CDR3, the DNA is TGTGCCAGCAGGAGGACAGACCAGAACACTGGAGCTTTCTTT. It codes for CASRRTDQNTGAFF.

The chain employs TRBV15 and TRBJ2-1; TRBD2 is a possible D gene (6 bases). The DNA end favors TRBJ2-7, so the J call may be wrong. Per the germline V gene, CDR1 is LNHNV and CDR2 is YYDKDF (reference sequence). This CDR3 spans 16 amino acids. The CDR3 bases are TGTGCCACCAGCAGAGATCGAGCCCCGACTAGTTACGAGCAGTACTTC. It yields the protein CATSRDRAPTSYEQYF.

The gene calls are TRBV7-8 and TRBJ1-2; D unresolved. There are 14 residues in the CDR3. Trimming took 5 bases from V and 5 from J, leaving 15 bases between them. Germline CDR1 is SGHVS and CDR2 is FQNEAQ. For the CDR3, the DNA is TGTGCCAGCAGCCCAGACGGATACGCTTATGGCTACACCTTC. It is translated as CASSPDGYAYGYTF. Complete variable domain (other parts from reference TRBV7-8 and TRBJ1-2): GAGVSQSPRYKVAKRGQDVALRCDPISGHVSLFWYQQALGQGPEFLTYFQNEAQLDKSGLPSDRFFAERPEGSVSTLKIQRTQQEDSAVYLCASSPDGYAYGYTFGSGTRLTVV.

The chain recombines TRBV5-1 with TRBJ2-2; D unclear. The CDR3 length is 12 residues. Germline lookup yields CDR1 SGHRS and CDR2 YFSETQ. Trimming removed 5 bases at V and 7 bases at J, with 9 bases between. The CDR3 nucleotides are TGCGCCAGCAGATCGGACGGCGGGGAGCTGTTTTTT. It is translated as CASRSDGGELFF.

This chain uses TRBV4-1 with TRBJ2-7; TRBD1 or TRBD2 may be the D gene (6 bases each). V lost 1 base, J lost 4 bases, and 17 bases lay in between. The CDR3 consists of 16 residues. Germline CDR1 is MGHRA and CDR2 is YSYEKL. CDR3 residues: CASSQVAGGFMYEQYF. The CDR3 region has the DNA TGCGCCAGCAGCCAAGTGGCCGGGGGCTTTATGTACGAGCAGTACTTC.

This clonotype was recorded a few times. The chain combines TRBV7-9 with TRBJ1-2; D gene ambiguous. V dropped 2 bases and J dropped 6 bases, with 10 bases sitting between them. From germline, CDR1 is SEHNR and CDR2 FQNEAQ (reference sequence). The CDR3 is 13 amino acids. CDR3 in amino acids: CASSLPASHGYTF. The CDR3 DNA reads TGTGCCAGCAGCTTACCGGCCTCCCATGGCTACACCTTC.

This chain joins TRBV7-2 and TRBJ2-3, with a tentative D call TRBD2 (7 bases). The CDR3 extends over 17 amino acids. V was trimmed by 4 bases and J by 5 bases, leaving 22 bases between them. Germline V gives CDR1 SGHTA, CDR2 FQGNSA. The CDR3 DNA is TGTGCCAGCAGCTCCAGGATGGGGGGGGCGCTGGGAGATACGCAGTATTTT. It encodes CASSSRMGGALGDTQYF. The full variable domain, in which reference TRBV7-2 and TRBJ2-3 provide the parts outside the CDR3, is GAGVSQSPSNKVTEKGKDVELRCDPISGHTALYWYRQSLGQGLEFLIYFQGNSAPDKSGLPSDRFSAERTGGSVSTLTIQRTQQEDSAVYLCASSSRMGGALGDTQYFGPGTRLTVL.